This T cell receptor (beta chain) was observed in a study of blood T cell repertoires in COVID-19. In the source study's methods: Estimates of nucleated cell counts were drawn from the amplification of reference gene primers. Method: immunoSEQ multiplex PCR; TCRdb's copy keeps in-frame clones and lacks some. V, J and clone size reflect that table, while D and trimming were determined from the DNA. The sample has around 270,000 clones; around nine tenths are singletons. V gave up 1 base and J gave up 1 base, with 7 bases separating them. In germline, CDR1 is SGHNT, CDR2 YENEEA. CDR3 size: 14 residues. This clone was detected only a few times. At the DNA level, this CDR3 is encoded by other sequences in the same sample as well.

The chain carries TRBV11-3 and TRBJ1-1, with a tentative D call TRBD1 (5 bases). The TCR was taken from a man in his forties with acute or convalescent COVID-19. The sequencing sample was made of peripheral blood. The CDR3 nucleotides are TGTGCCAGCAGCTTAGGCGGGGCGAACACTGAAGCTTTCTTT. Its protein is CASSLGGANTEAFF. The entire variable domain, with the rest obtained from reference TRBV11-3 and TRBJ1-1, is as follows: EAGVVQSPRYKIIEKKQPVAFWCNPISGHNTLYWYLQNLGQGPELLIRYENEEAVDDSQLPKDRFSAERLKGVDSTLKIQPAELGDSAVYLCASSLGGANTEAFFGQGTRLTVV.